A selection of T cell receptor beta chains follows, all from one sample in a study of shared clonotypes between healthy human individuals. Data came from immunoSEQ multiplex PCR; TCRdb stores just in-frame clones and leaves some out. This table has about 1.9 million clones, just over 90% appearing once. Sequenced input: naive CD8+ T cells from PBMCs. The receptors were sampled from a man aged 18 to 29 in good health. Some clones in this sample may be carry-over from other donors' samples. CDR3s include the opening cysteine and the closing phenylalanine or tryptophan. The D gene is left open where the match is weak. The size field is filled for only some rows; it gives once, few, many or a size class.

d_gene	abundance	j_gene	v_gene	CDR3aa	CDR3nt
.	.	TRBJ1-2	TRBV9	CASSVDWQGSSSYGYTF	TGTGCCAGCAGCGTAGATTGGCAGGGTTCTTCTTCCTATGGCTACACCTTC
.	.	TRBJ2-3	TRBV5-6	CASSFFSLLPDTQYF	TGTGCCAGCAGCTTTTTTAGCCTTCTTCCAGATACGCAGTATTTT
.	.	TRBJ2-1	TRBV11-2	CASSSPMGGGTYNEQFF	TGTGCCAGCAGCTCCCCCATGGGGGGAGGAACCTACAATGAGCAGTTCTTC
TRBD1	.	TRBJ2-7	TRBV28	CASSFLRDSKYEQYF	TGTGCCAGCAGTTTCCTACGGGACAGTAAGTACGAGCAGTACTTC
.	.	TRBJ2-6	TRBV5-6	CASSLARRGGLSGANVLTF	TGTGCCAGCAGCTTGGCCCGAAGGGGCGGTCTCTCTGGGGCCAACGTCCTGACTTTC
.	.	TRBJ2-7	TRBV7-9	CASSSGTDFYEQYF	TGTGCCAGCAGCTCAGGCACGGATTTCTACGAGCAGTACTTC
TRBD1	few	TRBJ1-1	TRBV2	CANWDRAGNTEAFF	TGTGCCAATTGGGACAGGGCGGGGAACACTGAAGCTTTCTTT
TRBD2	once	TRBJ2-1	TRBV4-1	CASSQVSGADNEQFF	TGCGCCAGCAGCCAAGTGAGCGGGGCGGACAATGAGCAGTTCTTC
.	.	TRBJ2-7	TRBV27	CASSLIWGQVNEQYF	TGTGCCAGCAGTTTAATCTGGGGGCAGGTGAACGAGCAGTACTTC
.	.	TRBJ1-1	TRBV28	CASSLSRGRNTEAFF	TGTGCCAGCAGTTTATCACGGGGGCGGAACACTGAAGCTTTCTTT
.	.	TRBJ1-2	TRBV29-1	CSAWQGRTNYGYTF	TGCAGTGCATGGCAGGGCAGAACTAACTATGGCTACACCTTC
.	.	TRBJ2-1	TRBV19	CASSDDRRSYNEQFF	TGTGCCAGTAGCGACGATCGGCGATCCTACAATGAGCAGTTCTTC
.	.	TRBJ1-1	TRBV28	CASSPRDSYTEAFF	TGTGCCAGCAGCCCCAGAGATAGCTACACTGAAGCTTTCTTT
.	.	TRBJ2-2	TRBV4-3	CASSQERVQGLAGELFF	TGCGCCAGCAGCCAAGAGCGGGTACAGGGTTTGGCCGGGGAGCTGTTTTTT
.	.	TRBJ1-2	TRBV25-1	CASSDRGLSYGYTF	TGTGCCAGCAGTGATCGCGGCCTCTCTTATGGCTACACCTTC
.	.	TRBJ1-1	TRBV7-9	CASSPSLGLNTEAFF	TGTGCCAGCAGCCCAAGTTTGGGACTGAACACTGAAGCTTTCTTT
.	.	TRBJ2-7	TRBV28	CASSSAAGEQYF	TGTGCCAGCAGTTCCGCCGCCGGCGAGCAGTACTTC
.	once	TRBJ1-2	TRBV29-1	CSVEGQDAYYGYTF	TGCAGCGTTGAAGGTCAAGACGCATACTATGGCTACACCTTC
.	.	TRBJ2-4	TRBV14	CASSQPLGRIRGRAKNIQYF	TGTGCCAGCAGCCAACCCCTAGGGAGGATTCGGGGGAGGGCCAAAAACATTCAGTACTTC
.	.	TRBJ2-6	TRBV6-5	CASSYLEGAGANVLTF	TGTGCCAGCAGTTATCTTGAGGGAGCTGGGGCCAACGTCCTGACTTTC
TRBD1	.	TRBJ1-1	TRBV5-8	CASSFRQGKYTLVNTEAFF	TGTGCCAGCAGCTTCCGACAGGGGAAGTACACTTTGGTGAACACTGAAGCTTTCTTT
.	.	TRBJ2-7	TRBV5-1	CASSSVGRAYEQYF	TGCGCCAGCAGCTCTGTCGGTCGGGCATACGAGCAGTACTTC
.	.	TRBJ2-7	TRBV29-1	CSVVGTPLSTYEQYF	TGCAGCGTTGTTGGGACTCCACTGTCCACCTACGAGCAGTACTTC
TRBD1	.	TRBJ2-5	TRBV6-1	CASSEWDRLKETQYF	TGTGCCAGCAGTGAATGGGACAGGCTGAAGGAGACCCAGTACTTC
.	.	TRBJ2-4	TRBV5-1	CASSLFRGRQKNIQYF	TGCGCCAGCAGCCTTTTCAGGGGGAGGCAGAAAAACATTCAGTACTTC
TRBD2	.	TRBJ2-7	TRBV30	CARQRELSYEQYF	TGTGCCCGACAGCGGGAGTTATCCTACGAGCAGTACTTC
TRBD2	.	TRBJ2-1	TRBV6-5	CASRAGGPANEQFF	TGTGCCAGCAGAGCGGGAGGGCCGGCGAATGAGCAGTTCTTC
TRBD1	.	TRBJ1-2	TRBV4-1	CASSQRGQGYGYTF	TGCGCCAGCAGCCAGAGGGGACAGGGCTATGGCTACACCTTC
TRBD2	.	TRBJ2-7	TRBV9	CASSVAAGDLYEQYF	TGTGCCAGCAGCGTAGCTGCGGGAGACCTCTACGAGCAGTACTTC
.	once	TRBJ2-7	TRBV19	CASSNPRDTYEQYF	TGTGCCAGTAGTAACCCGCGGGACACCTACGAGCAGTACTTC
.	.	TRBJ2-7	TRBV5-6	CASSQVLQGLYEQYF	TGTGCCAGCAGCCAGGTGCTACAGGGTCTCTACGAGCAGTACTTC
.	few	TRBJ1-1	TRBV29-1	CSVTATEAFF	TGCAGCGTTACGGCCACTGAAGCTTTCTTT
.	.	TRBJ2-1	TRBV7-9	CASSLADRRPNEQFF	TGTGCCAGCAGCTTAGCGGACCGGCGCCCCAATGAGCAGTTCTTC
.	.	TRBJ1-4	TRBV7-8	CASSPNTGRVTNEKLFF	TGTGCCAGCAGCCCCAACACAGGGAGGGTAACTAATGAAAAACTGTTTTTT
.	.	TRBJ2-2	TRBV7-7	CASSSDTNTGELFF	TGTGCCAGCAGCTCCGACACGAACACCGGGGAGCTGTTTTTT
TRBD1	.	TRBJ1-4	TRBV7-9	CASEQTGSNEKLFF	TGTGCCAGCGAGCAGACAGGGTCTAATGAAAAACTGTTTTTT
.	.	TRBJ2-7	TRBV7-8	CATAGTYEQYF	TGTGCCACGGCAGGCACCTACGAGCAGTACTTC
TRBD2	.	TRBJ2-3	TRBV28	CASSFGLAGGNTQYF	TGTGCCAGCAGCTTCGGACTAGCGGGAGGGAATACGCAGTATTTT
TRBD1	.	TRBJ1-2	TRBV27	CASSPTGVGYGYTF	TGTGCCAGCAGCCCTACAGGGGTTGGGTATGGCTACACCTTC
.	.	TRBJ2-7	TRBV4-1	CASSQGLGGTYEQYF	TGCGCCAGCAGCCAAGGGCTTGGGGGGACCTACGAGCAGTACTTC
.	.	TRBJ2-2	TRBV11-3	CASSLDRSGELFF	TGTGCCAGCAGCTTAGATCGGTCCGGGGAGCTGTTTTTT
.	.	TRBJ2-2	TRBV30	CAWSGWGKASTGELFF	TGTGCCTGGAGTGGGTGGGGCAAAGCGTCGACCGGGGAGCTGTTTTTT
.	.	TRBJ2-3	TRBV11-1	CASSLFADTQYF	TGTGCCAGCAGCTTATTCGCAGATACGCAGTATTTT
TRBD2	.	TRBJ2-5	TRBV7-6	CASSARGAGEAGETQYF	TGTGCCAGCTCCGCCCGGGGAGCGGGAGAGGCGGGAGAGACCCAGTACTTC
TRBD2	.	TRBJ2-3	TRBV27	CASSLGTSGLTDTQYF	TGTGCCAGCAGTTTAGGGACTAGCGGGTTGACAGATACGCAGTATTTT
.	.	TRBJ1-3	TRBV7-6	CASSPLHSRSGNTIYF	TGTGCCAGCAGCCCCCTCCACAGTCGCTCTGGAAACACCATATATTTT
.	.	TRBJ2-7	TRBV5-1	CASSLNLQKIYEQYF	TGCGCCAGCAGCTTGAATCTTCAGAAAATCTACGAGCAGTACTTC
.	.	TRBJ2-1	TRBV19	CASSTSPSYNEQFF	TGTGCCAGTAGTACTAGCCCCTCCTACAATGAGCAGTTCTTC
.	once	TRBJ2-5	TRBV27	CASSLFFGKVQETQYF	TGTGCCAGCAGTTTATTTTTCGGGAAAGTCCAAGAGACCCAGTACTTC
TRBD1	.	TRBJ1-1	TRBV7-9	CASSLAPGGSNTEAFF	TGTGCCAGCAGCTTAGCCCCAGGGGGATCGAACACTGAAGCTTTCTTT
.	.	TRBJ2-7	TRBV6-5	CASSYSPGDGVYEQYF	TGTGCCAGCAGTTACTCGCCGGGAGACGGTGTCTACGAGCAGTACTTC
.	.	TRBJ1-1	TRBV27	CASSLLPNTEAFF	TGTGCCAGCAGTTTACTACCGAACACTGAAGCTTTCTTT
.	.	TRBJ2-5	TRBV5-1	CASSLDSTYQETQYF	TGCGCCAGCAGCTTGGACAGCACGTACCAAGAGACCCAGTACTTC
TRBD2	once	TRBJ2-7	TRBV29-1	CSVGSGRAWEQYF	TGCAGCGTTGGTAGCGGGAGGGCCTGGGAGCAGTACTTC
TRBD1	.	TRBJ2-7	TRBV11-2	CASSSTGAYEQYF	TGTGCCAGCAGCTCCACAGGGGCCTACGAGCAGTACTTC